These 29 T cell receptor beta chains originate from one sample sequenced in a study of blood T cell repertoires in COVID-19. Measured with immunoSEQ multiplex PCR; TCRdb has only the in-frame clones, and not every one. This table holds about 380,000 clones, approximately 89% found once. The sequenced material came from PBMCs or T cells enriched from blood (not recorded which). The receptor source for this set is a man younger than 40 who had recovered from COVID-19.

V and J are TRBV7-9 and TRBJ2-2; 10 nucleotides line up with TRBD2. Trimming cost V 1 base and J 2 bases; bases outside gene matches: 4. This CDR3 has 17 residues. In germline, CDR1 is SEHNR, CDR2 FQNEAQ (reference sequence). CDR3 amino acids: CASSLDGLAANTGELFF. In DNA form, the CDR3 reads TGTGCCAGCAGCTTAGACGGACTAGCGGCTAACACCGGGGAGCTGTTTTTT.

The table lists this clone with a count of one. J is TRBJ1-3 and V is TRBV6-5, with D possibly being TRBD1 (6 bases). The CDR3 extends over 15 amino acids. Trimming took off 6 bases at V and 2 bases at J, with 14 bases between the two ends. Germline CDR1 is MNHEY and CDR2 is SVGAGI. CDR3 nucleotides: TGTGCCAGCAGCCTTGAACAGGGAACTGGAAACACCATATATTTT. Protein: CASSLEQGTGNTIYF.

V is TRBV3-1 (or the pseudogene TRBV3-2) and J is TRBJ1-5, with no clear D. CDR3 length equals 14 residues. The V gene's germline CDR1 is LGHDT and CDR2 YNNKEL (reference sequence). V was clipped by 3 bases and J by 9 bases, with 15 bases between them. The CDR3 loop is CASSQEVGITPQHF. CDR3 nucleotide sequence: TGTGCCAGCAGCCAGGAGGTAGGGATAACGCCCCAGCATTTT.

This rearrangement joins TRBV9 to TRBJ2-1, with D unresolved. Germline CDR1 reads SGDLS; CDR2 reads YYNGEE. V dropped 3 bases and J dropped 8 bases, with 12 bases sitting between them. This CDR3 spans 13 amino acids. The CDR3 loop is CASSESGHDEQFF. The CDR3 region has the DNA TGTGCCAGCAGCGAGTCGGGTCACGATGAGCAGTTCTTC.

The chain is built from TRBV21-1 and TRBJ2-7; TRBD2, as called in the table, went unchecked against the DNA. TRBV21-1 is designated a pseudogene. The CDR3 is 12 residues long. The CDR3 is CASSQDGEEQYF. The DNA for the CDR3 is TGTGCCAGCAGCCAAGACGGAGAGGAGCAGTACTTC.

The J gene is TRBJ1-5, the V gene TRBV29-1, with D perhaps TRBD1 (5 bases). This CDR3 has 13 amino acids. The ends were cut back, 4 bases at V and 5 bases at J, with 12 bases in the middle. Germline assignment: CDR1 SQVTM and CDR2 ANQGSEA. CDR3 bases: TGCAGCGTTGTAGCAGGGTTGGATCAGCCCCAGCATTTT. Translating it yields CSVVAGLDQPQHF.

V gene TRBV3-1 (or the pseudogene TRBV3-2) combines with J gene TRBJ1-2; 7 positions match TRBD1. Germline CDR1 reads LGHDT; CDR2 reads YNNKEL (reference sequence). Trimming at V came to 1 base and at J to 7 bases, leaving 9 bases not matched to a gene. This CDR3 is built from 15 residues. CDR3 nucleotides: TGTGCCAGCAGCCAAGTAGGGACAGATTCGTCTGGCTACACCTTC. It translates to CASSQVGTDSSGYTF.

This clone has a handful of counts. V is TRBV21-1 and J is TRBJ1-1; TRBD1 reflects the table's D call only, with no check against the DNA. TRBV21-1 is tagged as a pseudogene. The CDR3 spans 16 residues. CDR3 nucleotide sequence: TGTGCCAGCAGCAAGGGTAAAGACAGGCGAGTCACTGAAGCTTTCTTT. As protein: CASSKGKDRRVTEAFF.

In DNA, the CDR3 is TGTGCCAGCAGTTACTCGAACAGGGCAGACTACGAGCAGTACTTC. It yields the protein CASSYSNRADYEQYF. V usage is TRBV6-5 and J usage is TRBJ2-7; the D gene is possibly TRBD1 (6 bases). The germline CDR1 and CDR2 sequences are MNHEY and SVGAGI. Trimming removed 0 bases from V and 3 bases from J, with 12 bases in between. The CDR3 is 15 residues long.

The V gene is TRBV13, the J gene TRBJ2-7; possibly TRBD2 for D (7 bases). The CDR3 is 15 residues long. The germline V gene encodes CDR1 PRHDT and CDR2 FYEKMQ (reference sequence). Between the trimmed V and J ends, which lost 5 bases and 7 bases, there was a span of 21 bases. The DNA for the CDR3 is TGTGCCAGCAGCCCTAGGGGGGGTGGGACAAGAGAGCAGTACTTC. It yields the protein CASSPRGGGTREQYF.

This clone was counted once. This rearrangement joins TRBV12-3 or TRBV12-4 to TRBJ2-3; no reliable D call. The CDR3 is 13 residues long. V was cut by 3 bases and J by 0 bases, with 4 bases left in between. CDR3 in DNA: TGTGCCAGCAGTTTCCCTAGCACAGATACGCAGTATTTT. It translates to CASSFPSTDTQYF.

The chain links TRBV30 to TRBJ2-1; 8 bases line up with TRBD2. J was trimmed by 2 bases and V by 0 bases; bases with no gene match: 9. This CDR3 comprises 17 residues. Germline loops: CDR1 GTSNPN, CDR2 SVGIG (reference sequence). The CDR3, as DNA: TGTGCCTGGAGTGTAAGCTCTGGCGGGGGGCCCTACAATGAGCAGTTCTTC. Encoded protein: CAWSVSSGGGPYNEQFF.

This clone showed up just once. This chain connects TRBV19 to TRBJ2-7, with D perhaps matching TRBD2 (6 bases). Germline V gene lookup returns CDR1 LNHDA and CDR2 SQIVND (reference sequence). The CDR3 consists of 16 residues. Trimming shortened V by 3 bases and J by 6 bases, and 21 bases separated the two germline ends. The CDR3 nucleotides are TGTGCCAGTAGTATCTCGGCGGGCGGGGCAGGGCTCGAGCAGTACTTC. Translated, it gives CASSISAGGAGLEQYF.

The chain joins TRBV7-8 to TRBJ1-4; D ambiguous. CDR3 length equals 14 residues. Per the germline V gene, CDR1 is SGHVS and CDR2 is FQNEAQ. Trimming shortened V by 1 base and J by 8 bases, and 11 bases separated the two germline ends. CDR3 loop: CASSLEAPGEKLFF. CDR3 DNA sequence: TGTGCCAGCAGCTTAGAAGCCCCCGGGGAAAAACTGTTTTTT.

The V and J genes are TRBV29-1 and TRBJ1-1; maybe TRBD1 (5 bases). The V end was cut by 4 bases, the J end by 2 bases, with 8 bases between. Germline assignment: CDR1 SQVTM and CDR2 ANQGSEA. CDR3 size: 12 residues. The CDR3, as DNA: TGCAGCGTTGCGGACACCAACACTGAAGCTTTCTTT. Its protein is CSVADTNTEAFF.

The chain combines TRBV6-1 with TRBJ1-1; D call uncertain. The CDR3 is made up of 16 amino acids. V lost 0 bases to trimming and J lost 7 bases, with 18 bases between them. Per the germline V gene, CDR1 is MNHNS and CDR2 is SASEGT. CDR3 region: CASSEAFLRGPDEAFF. In nucleotides, the CDR3 is TGTGCCAGCAGTGAAGCCTTTTTGAGAGGGCCCGATGAAGCTTTCTTT.

This chain links TRBV7-6 with TRBJ2-7; the D gene is possibly TRBD2 (6 bases). The germline CDR1 and CDR2 sequences are SGHVS and FNYEAQ. V lost 1 base, J lost 5 bases, and 21 bases lay in between. CDR3 length equals 17 residues. CDR3 sequence: CASSLGRLAAPYDEQYF. The CDR3 DNA sequence: TGTGCCAGCAGCTTAGGACGGTTAGCGGCCCCCTACGACGAGCAGTACTTC. Filled out from reference TRBV7-6 and TRBJ2-7, the complete variable domain reads GAGVSQSPRYKVTKRGQDVALRCDPISGHVSLYWYRQALGQGPEFLTYFNYEAQQDKSGLPNDRFSAERPEGSISTLTIQRTEQRDSAMYRCASSLGRLAAPYDEQYFGPGTRLTVT.

The gene calls are TRBV14 and TRBJ2-3, with D possibly TRBD2 on 5 matching bases. Deletions cut 4 bases from V and 4 bases from J, with 9 bases between. Looked up from germline, CDR1 is SGHDN and CDR2 is FVKESK. This CDR3 comprises 13 residues. The CDR3 spells CASSPFGADTQYF. The CDR3 nucleotides read TGTGCCAGCAGCCCCTTCGGGGCAGATACGCAGTATTTT.

This chain uses TRBV6-2 or TRBV6-3 with TRBJ1-1; 7 positions match TRBD1. Germline V gene data show CDR1 as MNHEY and CDR2 as SVGEGT. The length of the CDR3 is 19 residues. V gave up 0 bases and J gave up 4 bases; unmatched junction bases: 17. CDR3 residues: CASSYSIYTGAGEGTEAFF. CDR3 sequence (DNA): TGTGCCAGCAGTTACTCGATATACACAGGGGCAGGCGAGGGCACTGAAGCTTTCTTT.

The V and J genes are TRBV3-1 (or the pseudogene TRBV3-2) and TRBJ1-1; possibly TRBD1 for D (5 bases). The CDR3 has 14 amino acids. Trimming removed 7 bases from V and 4 bases from J, with 16 bases in between. Germline V gene lookup returns CDR1 LGHDT and CDR2 YNNKEL (reference sequence). The CDR3: CASTTVLGATEAFF. DNA of the CDR3: TGTGCCAGCACCACAGTCTTAGGGGCCACTGAAGCTTTCTTT.

This clone has a handful of counts. The rearrangement uses TRBV12-5 and TRBJ1-2; TRBD1 agrees at 7 bases. Looked up from germline, CDR1 is LGHNT and CDR2 is FRNRAP. The junction had 11 bases not matched to a gene; V was cut back by 5 bases and J by 2 bases. The CDR3 length is 16 residues. The chain's CDR3 is CASGPTIGTANYGYTF. The CDR3 DNA is TGTGCTAGTGGTCCGACGATTGGGACAGCCAACTATGGCTACACCTTC.

This rearrangement joins TRBV9 to TRBJ2-5; 7 positions agree with TRBD1. The J segment lost 7 bases and the V segment lost 5 bases, leaving 5 bases of the junction unmatched. The CDR3 covers 12 residues. The germline CDR1 and CDR2 sequences are SGDLS and YYNGEE. The CDR3 region is CASSGDSLTQYF. The DNA for the CDR3 is TGTGCCAGCAGTGGGGACAGCTTGACCCAGTACTTC.

J is TRBJ1-2 and V is TRBV7-8; tentative D call: TRBD1 (5 bases). Per the germline V gene, CDR1 is SGHVS and CDR2 is FQNEAQ. The germline V and J ends were trimmed by 4 bases and 0 bases, with 15 bases remaining between them. The CDR3 has 16 amino acids. The CDR3 spells CASSYRQTASNYGYTF. The CDR3 DNA is TGTGCCAGCAGCTATCGACAGACCGCCTCTAACTATGGCTACACCTTC. Filled out from reference TRBV7-8 and TRBJ1-2, the complete variable domain reads GAGVSQSPRYKVAKRGQDVALRCDPISGHVSLFWYQQALGQGPEFLTYFQNEAQLDKSGLPSDRFFAERPEGSVSTLKIQRTQQEDSAVYLCASSYRQTASNYGYTFGSGTRLTVV.

The V and J genes are TRBV30 and TRBJ2-4, with a weak D call TRBD2 (5 bases). Germline V gene sequence: CDR1 GTSNPN, CDR2 SVGIG (reference sequence). CDR3 size: 13 residues. V shed 8 bases and J shed 1 base, with 12 bases lying between them. The CDR3 region is CARGGGAKNIQYF. CDR3 nucleotides: TGTGCCCGCGGCGGAGGTGCCAAAAACATTCAGTACTTC.

The chain employs TRBV16 and TRBJ2-7; D perhaps matches TRBD2 (6 bases). The germline V and J ends were trimmed by 0 bases and 7 bases, with 13 bases remaining between them. The CDR3 totals 14 residues. CDR1 is KGHSY and CDR2 is FQNENV in the germline V gene. The CDR3 region has the DNA TGTGCCAGCAGCCAATCGGAGGGGCCCGGGGAGCAGTACTTC. Protein product: CASSQSEGPGEQYF.

This clone has just one count. The chain combines TRBV27 with TRBJ1-6; 8 bases line up with TRBD1. The CDR3 sequence is 14 residues long. Germline V gene lookup returns CDR1 MNHEY and CDR2 SMNVEV (reference sequence). V lost 6 bases to trimming and J lost 10 bases; unmatched junction nucleotides: 8. This CDR3 reads CASRYTGGESPLHF. In DNA, the CDR3 is TGTGCCAGCAGATACACAGGGGGAGAGTCACCCCTCCACTTT.

The rearrangement joins TRBV2 to TRBJ2-7, with D possibly matching TRBD1 (6 bases). CDR3 length equals 15 residues. Per germline, CDR1 SNHLY and CDR2 FYNNEI. V was shortened by 4 bases and J by 0 bases, with 13 bases between the two germline ends. Here the CDR3 reads CASSAPHRDSYEQYF. The CDR3 DNA is TGTGCCAGCAGTGCCCCCCACAGGGACTCCTACGAGCAGTACTTC.

The rearrangement links TRBV11-2 to TRBJ2-3, with D maybe TRBD2 (7 bases). The V end was cut by 8 bases, the J end by 2 bases, with 17 bases between. Germline V gives CDR1 SGHAT, CDR2 FQNNGV. The CDR3 has 15 amino acids. The CDR3 DNA reads as TGTGCCAGCTTTCACGCGGGGGCCACCACAGATACGCAGTATTTT. It codes for CASFHAGATTDTQYF.

This rearrangement joins TRBV12-3 or TRBV12-4 to TRBJ1-4; 9 bases line up with TRBD1. This CDR3 comprises 13 residues. With V trimmed by 6 bases and J by 10 bases, 6 bases remained unmatched. The CDR3 coding sequence is TGTGCCAGCAGAACCGGGACAGGGCTAAAACTGTTTTTT. Translated, it gives CASRTGTGLKLFF.